This T cell receptor beta chain came from a study of early stage breast cancer tumors. Study background: Each sample averaged about 9.4-fold read coverage. Overall study results and limits: Compared with adjacent normal breast, tumors showed around 2.5-fold denser, more clonal T cells.

The table came from immunoSEQ multiplex PCR; TCRdb's copy has only in-frame clones and leaves some out. Of about 51,000 clones listed, around four fifths are singletons. The count of this clone is one. Antigen: not known. The CDR3 contains 14 residues. Germline loops: CDR1 LNHDA, CDR2 SQIVND (reference sequence). The germline V and J ends were trimmed by 3 bases and 3 bases, with 11 bases remaining between them. Sequenced material: blood. The chain is built from TRBV19 and TRBJ2-5, with D possibly matching TRBD2 (5 bases). The receptor was isolated from a person in their 40s with breast cancer. CDR3 nucleotide sequence: TGTGCCAGTAGTATCGGTCCGCGGGAAGAGACCCAGTACTTC. This gives the protein CASSIGPREETQYF.